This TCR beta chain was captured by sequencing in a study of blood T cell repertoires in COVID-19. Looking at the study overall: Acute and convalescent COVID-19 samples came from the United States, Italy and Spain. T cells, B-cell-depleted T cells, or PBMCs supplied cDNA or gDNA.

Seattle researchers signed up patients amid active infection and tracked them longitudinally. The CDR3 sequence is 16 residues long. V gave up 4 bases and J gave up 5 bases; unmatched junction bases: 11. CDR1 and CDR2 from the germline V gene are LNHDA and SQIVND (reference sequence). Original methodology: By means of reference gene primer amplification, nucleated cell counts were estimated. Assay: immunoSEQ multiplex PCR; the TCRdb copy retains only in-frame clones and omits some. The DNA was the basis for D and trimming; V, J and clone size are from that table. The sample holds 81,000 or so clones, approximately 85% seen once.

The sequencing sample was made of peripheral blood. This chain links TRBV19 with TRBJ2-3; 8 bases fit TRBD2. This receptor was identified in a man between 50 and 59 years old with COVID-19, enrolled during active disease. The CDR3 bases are TGTGCCAGTAGTACGGCCAGGGGACTAGGGAGAGATACGCAGTATTTT. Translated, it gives CASSTARGLGRDTQYF.